What follows are 3 T cell receptor beta chains derived from one specimen sequenced in a study of T-cell reconstitution after alpha-beta-depleted transplantation in children (dated by TCRdb to between 2015 and 2016). The method was PCR. The sequencer listed for this sample is Illumina HiSeq 2500. TCR library preparation used molecular barcoding, with unique molecular identifiers applied to normalize quantification of the TCRbeta repertoire. TCRdb reprocessed the public reads (quality trimming at Q25 with fastp, clone calling with MiXCR) and kept in-frame beta chains. Rows are combined by CDR3 protein, so each entry shows the most common genes and DNA. Present in this sample are under 450,000 distinct CDR3 sequences, 15% to 20% of which were seen just once. Approximately 29% of the sample comes from the top ten. The intended sense of this specimen's treatment or condition label: allogeneic hematopoietic cell transplantation with graft depleted of TCRalphabeta T cells and CD19 B cells.

The sample was PBMCs, mostly from graft donor cells, taken 360 days after TCRalphabeta/CD19-depleted stem cell transplant. These receptors originate from a boy in the first two years of life who had a stem cell transplant for Wiskott-Aldrich syndrome, so the T cells may come from the graft donor.

This clonotype was observed many times. The rearrangement links TRBV12-3 or TRBV12-4 to TRBJ1-2; D may be TRBD1 (5 bases). The CDR3 extends over 16 amino acids. V was shortened by 1 base and J by 0 bases, with 12 bases between the two germline ends. The chain's CDR3 is CASSLVAGATNYGYTF. CDR3 bases: TGTGCCAGCAGTTTAGTGGCCGGGGCTACTAACTATGGCTACACCTTC.

The rearrangement links TRBV20-1 to TRBJ2-1; D is perhaps TRBD2 (5 bases). The CDR3 is 11 residues long. V gave up 7 bases and J gave up 4 bases, with 8 bases separating them. Germline CDR1 DFQATT, CDR2 SNEGSKA (reference sequence). This CDR3 reads CSDQRYNEQFF. CDR3 sequence (DNA): TGCAGTGACCAGCGGTACAATGAGCAGTTCTTC.

Only a few counts were recorded for this clonotype. V usage is TRBV15 and J usage is TRBJ2-1; 14 nucleotides align to TRBD2. V dropped 0 bases and J dropped 15; count of bases not matched to a gene: 13. The CDR3 spans 17 residues. Germline V gives CDR1 LNHNV, CDR2 YYDKDF (reference sequence). CDR3 coding DNA: TGTGCCACCAGCAGAGATTTGCCGGGACTAGCGGGGGATACGGGGTTCTTC. It yields the protein CATSRDLPGLAGDTGFF.